The clone carrying this T cell receptor (beta chain) was seen ten or more times. Its target is not known. Unique molecular identifiers were incorporated into the prepared TCRbeta library. MiXCR, run by TCRdb on the PCR reads, gives a single entry per CDR3 protein. The sample lists 480,000 or so distinct CDR3 sequences, about 10% occurring once. Trimming took off 5 bases at V and 4 bases at J, with 17 bases between the two ends. The CDR3 runs to 15 residues. Germline V gene lookup returns CDR1 KGHSH and CDR2 LQKENI. The data were obtained in a study of T-cell reconstitution after alpha-beta-depleted transplantation in children. General study points: After one year, T-cell counts and TCRbeta diversity mostly came from new T cells. Certain patients had high TCRbeta diversity at day 60, and it came from recipient T cells and thymic progenitors that survived.

The chain links TRBV18 to TRBJ1-1, with D maybe TRBD1 (5 bases). The receptor comes from a child aged 2 to 9 with inherited bone marrow failure, due to receive a stem cell transplant. The sequencing here drew on PBMCs, taken before TCRalphabeta/CD19-depleted stem cell transplant. For the CDR3, the DNA is TGTGCCAGCTCAAAAGGGGCAGGGCTAGGCACTGAAGCTTTCTTT. Translating gives CASSKGAGLGTEAFF.